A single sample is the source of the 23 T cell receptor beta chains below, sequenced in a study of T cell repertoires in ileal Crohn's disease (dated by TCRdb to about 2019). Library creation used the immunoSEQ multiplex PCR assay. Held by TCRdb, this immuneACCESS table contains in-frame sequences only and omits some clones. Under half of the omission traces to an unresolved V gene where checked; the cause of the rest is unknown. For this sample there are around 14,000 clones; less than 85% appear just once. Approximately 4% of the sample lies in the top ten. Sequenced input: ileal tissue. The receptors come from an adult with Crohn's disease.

The DNA for the CDR3 is TGTGCCAGTAGTCAACAGGTACGGGAGACCCAGTACTTC. This translates into CASSQQVRETQYF. The rearrangement links TRBV19 to TRBJ2-5, with TRBD1 as a possible D gene (5 bases). The CDR3 has 13 amino acids. Trimming took 5 bases from V and 5 from J, leaving 12 bases between them. In germline, CDR1 is LNHDA, CDR2 SQIVND (reference sequence).

CDR3 bases: TGTGCCAGCAGTTCCCAACCCGGGATTAACTATGGCTACACCTTC. Its translation: CASSSQPGINYGYTF. The chain combines TRBV6-5 with TRBJ1-2; D unclear. V dropped 4 bases and J dropped 1 base, with 13 bases sitting between them. Germline CDR1 and CDR2: MNHEY and SVGAGI. The CDR3 spans 15 residues.

CDR3 loop: CASSLGGQGAFPNTEAFF. CDR3 in DNA: TGTGCCAGCAGCTTAGGGGGACAGGGGGCTTTCCCGAACACTGAAGCTTTCTTT. The chain recombines TRBV7-8 with TRBJ1-1, with TRBD1 matching 12 bases. Trimming removed 1 base from V and 1 base from J; junction bases left unmatched: 7. Germline V gene data show CDR1 as SGHVS and CDR2 as FQNEAQ. CDR3 length equals 18 residues.

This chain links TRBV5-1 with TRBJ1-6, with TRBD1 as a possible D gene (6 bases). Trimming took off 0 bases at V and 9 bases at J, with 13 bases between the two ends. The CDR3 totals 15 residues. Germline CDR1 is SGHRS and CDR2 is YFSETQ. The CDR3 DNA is TGCGCCAGCAGCTTGGGGGGGCGGGGGCCTTCACCCCTCCACTTT. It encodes CASSLGGRGPSPLHF.

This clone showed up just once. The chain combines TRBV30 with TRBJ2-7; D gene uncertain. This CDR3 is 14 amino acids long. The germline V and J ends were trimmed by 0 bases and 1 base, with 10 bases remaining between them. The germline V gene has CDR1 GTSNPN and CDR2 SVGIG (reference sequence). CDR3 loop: CAWSVQRRSYEQYV. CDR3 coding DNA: TGTGCCTGGAGTGTACAGAGACGTTCCTACGAGCAGTACGTC.

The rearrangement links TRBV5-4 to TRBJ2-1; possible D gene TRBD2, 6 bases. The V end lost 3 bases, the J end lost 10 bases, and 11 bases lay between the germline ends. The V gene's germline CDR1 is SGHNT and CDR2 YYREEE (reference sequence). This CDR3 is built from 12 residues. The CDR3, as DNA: TGTGCCAGCAGCTCCCCGGGGGACGAGCAGTTCTTC. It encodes CASSSPGDEQFF. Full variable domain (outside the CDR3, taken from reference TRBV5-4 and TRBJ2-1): ETGVTQSPTHLIKTRGQQVTLRCSSQSGHNTVSWYQQALGQGPQFIFQYYREEENGRGNFPPRFSGLQFPNYSSELNVNALELDDSALYLCASSSPGDEQFFGPGTRLTVL.

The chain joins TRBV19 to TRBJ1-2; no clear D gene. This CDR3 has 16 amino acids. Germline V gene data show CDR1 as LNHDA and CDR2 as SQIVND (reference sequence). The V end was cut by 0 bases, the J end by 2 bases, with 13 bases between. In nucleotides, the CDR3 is TGTGCCAGTAGTATAGATCCCCCACCCCTAAACTATGGCTACACCTTC. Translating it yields CASSIDPPPLNYGYTF.

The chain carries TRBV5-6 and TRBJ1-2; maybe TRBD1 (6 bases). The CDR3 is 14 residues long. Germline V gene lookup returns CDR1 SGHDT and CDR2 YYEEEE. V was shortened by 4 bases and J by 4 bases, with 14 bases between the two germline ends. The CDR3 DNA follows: TGTGCCAGCAGCGCAGGGGCTACTTCCTATGGCTACACCTTC. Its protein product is CASSAGATSYGYTF.

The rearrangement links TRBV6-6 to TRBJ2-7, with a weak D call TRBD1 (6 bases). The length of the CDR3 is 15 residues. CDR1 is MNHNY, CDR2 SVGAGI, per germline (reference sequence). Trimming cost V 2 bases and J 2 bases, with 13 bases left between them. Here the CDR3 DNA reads TGTGCCAGCAGTTACACAGGGACAATACCCTACGAGCAGTACGTC. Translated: CASSYTGTIPYEQYV.

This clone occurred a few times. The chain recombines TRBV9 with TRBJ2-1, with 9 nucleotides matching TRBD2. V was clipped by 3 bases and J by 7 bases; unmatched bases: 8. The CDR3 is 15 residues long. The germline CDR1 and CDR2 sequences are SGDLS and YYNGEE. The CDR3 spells CASSGEAGGENEQFF. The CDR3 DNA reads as TGTGCCAGCAGCGGAGAAGCGGGGGGCGAGAATGAGCAGTTCTTC.

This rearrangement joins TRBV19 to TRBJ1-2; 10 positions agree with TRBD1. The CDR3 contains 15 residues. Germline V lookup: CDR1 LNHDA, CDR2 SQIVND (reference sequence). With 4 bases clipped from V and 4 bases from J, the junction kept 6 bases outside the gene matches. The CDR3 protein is CASSNRQGAGYGYTF. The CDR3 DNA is TGTGCCAGTAGTAACCGACAGGGGGCTGGCTATGGCTACACCTTC.

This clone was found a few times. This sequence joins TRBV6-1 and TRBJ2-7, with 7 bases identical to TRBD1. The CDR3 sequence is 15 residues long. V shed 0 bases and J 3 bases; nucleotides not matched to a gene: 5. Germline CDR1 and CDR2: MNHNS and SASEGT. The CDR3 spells CASSEAMGQNYEQYF. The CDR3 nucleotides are TGTGCCAGCAGTGAAGCGATGGGACAGAACTACGAGCAGTACTTC.

The CDR3 nucleotides read TGCGCCAGCAGCTTGGAGACTAGCGGGGAGAACACCGGGGAGCTGTTTTTT. Encoded protein: CASSLETSGENTGELFF. This chain links TRBV5-1 with TRBJ2-2; TRBD2 aligns across 11 bases. V shed 0 bases, J shed 1 base, and the junction held 2 bases outside the gene matches. This CDR3 spans 17 amino acids. Germline V gene sequence: CDR1 SGHRS, CDR2 YFSETQ.

In nucleotides, the CDR3 is TGTGCCACCAGCAGAGATCCTGCAGGGACAGGGGTCTACGAGCAGTACTTC. It yields the protein CATSRDPAGTGVYEQYF. The chain is built from TRBV15 and TRBJ2-7; 10 bases are shared with TRBD1. Germline lookup yields CDR1 LNHNV and CDR2 YYDKDF (reference sequence). The CDR3 is 17 amino acids. The V and J ends lost 0 bases and 3 bases, in that order; junction bases with no gene match: 8.

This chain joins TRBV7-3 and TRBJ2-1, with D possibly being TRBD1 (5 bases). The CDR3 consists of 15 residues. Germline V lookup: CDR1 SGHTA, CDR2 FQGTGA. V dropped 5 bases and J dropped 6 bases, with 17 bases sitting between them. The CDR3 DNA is TGTGCCAGCAGCCCCAGGCAGGGTAATCTCAATGAGCAGTTCTTC. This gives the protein CASSPRQGNLNEQFF.

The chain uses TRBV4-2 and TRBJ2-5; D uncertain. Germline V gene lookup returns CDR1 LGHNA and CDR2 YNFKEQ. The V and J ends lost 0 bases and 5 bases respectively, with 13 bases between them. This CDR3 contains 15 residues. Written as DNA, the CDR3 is TGTGCCAGCAGCCAAGATCGCGGTAGAGATGAGACCCAGTACTTC. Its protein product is CASSQDRGRDETQYF.

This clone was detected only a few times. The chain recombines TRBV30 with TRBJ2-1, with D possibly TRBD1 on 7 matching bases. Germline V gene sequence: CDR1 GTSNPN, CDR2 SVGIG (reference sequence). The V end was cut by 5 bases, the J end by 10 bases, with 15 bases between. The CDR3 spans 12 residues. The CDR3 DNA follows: TGTGCCTGGCGTAAGGGGGCGGGGGAGCAGTTCTTC. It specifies CAWRKGAGEQFF.

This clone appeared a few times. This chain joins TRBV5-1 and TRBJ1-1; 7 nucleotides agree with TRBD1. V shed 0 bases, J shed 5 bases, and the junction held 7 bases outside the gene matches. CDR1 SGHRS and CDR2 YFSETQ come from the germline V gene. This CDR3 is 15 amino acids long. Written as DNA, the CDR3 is TGCGCCAGCAGCTTGGATCCACGGACAGGTACTGAAGCTTTCTTT. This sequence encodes CASSLDPRTGTEAFF.

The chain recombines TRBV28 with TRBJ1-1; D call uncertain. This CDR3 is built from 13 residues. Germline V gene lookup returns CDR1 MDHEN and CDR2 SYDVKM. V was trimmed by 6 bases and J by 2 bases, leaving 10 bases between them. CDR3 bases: TGTGCCAGCAGGGAGCCGGGAAACACTGAAGCTTTCTTT. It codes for CASREPGNTEAFF.

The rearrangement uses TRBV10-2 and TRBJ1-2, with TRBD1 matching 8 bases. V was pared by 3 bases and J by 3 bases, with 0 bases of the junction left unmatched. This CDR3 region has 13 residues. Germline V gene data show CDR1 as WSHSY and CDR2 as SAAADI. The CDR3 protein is CASSEQGDYGYTF. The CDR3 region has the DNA TGCGCCAGCAGTGAACAGGGGGACTATGGCTACACCTTC.

This CDR3 reads CASSHGQVYYGYTF. As DNA, the CDR3 is TGTGCCAGCAGCCACGGACAGGTCTACTATGGCTACACCTTC. The chain uses TRBV11-2 and TRBJ1-2; 7 positions match TRBD1. J lost 3 bases, V lost 5 bases, and 6 bases had no gene match. The CDR3 loop spans 14 amino acids. Per germline, CDR1 SGHAT and CDR2 FQNNGV.

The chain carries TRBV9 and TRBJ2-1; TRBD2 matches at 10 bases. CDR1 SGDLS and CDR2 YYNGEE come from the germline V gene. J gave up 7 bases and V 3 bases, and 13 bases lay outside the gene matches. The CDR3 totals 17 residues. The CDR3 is CASSGAPSSGGTNEQFF. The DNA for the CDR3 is TGTGCCAGCAGCGGAGCTCCCTCTAGCGGGGGCACGAATGAGCAGTTCTTC.

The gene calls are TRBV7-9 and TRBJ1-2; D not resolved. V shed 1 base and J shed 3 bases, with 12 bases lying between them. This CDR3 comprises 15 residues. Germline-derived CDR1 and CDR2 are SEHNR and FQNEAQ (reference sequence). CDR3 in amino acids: CASSLEVEGDYGYTF. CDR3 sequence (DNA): TGTGCCAGCAGCTTAGAAGTAGAGGGTGACTATGGCTACACCTTC.